This note documents a single T cell receptor beta chain sequence. This entry comes from a study of CD8+ T cells in alopecia areata. Following extraction, RNA underwent reverse transcription to cDNA, which served as the sequencing template. Clones were sequenced by immunoSEQ multiplex PCR, and TCRdb holds only the in-frame ones, with some missing. Found here are tens of thousands of clones, about 71% of them singletons; the top ten hold 15% to 20%. V lost 2 bases and J lost 6; bases outside the gene matches: 13. Germline V lookup: CDR1 LNHNV, CDR2 YYDKDF (reference sequence). The CDR3 has 18 residues. Treatment reported: oral pan-JAK inhibitor, 5-10 mg twice daily.

This material consisted of CD8+ T cells sorted from blood, taken at approximately week 42, from a patient treated with tofacitinib. The V gene is TRBV15, the J gene TRBJ1-5; the match to TRBD1 covers 10 bases. The sequence was collected from a human donor with alopecia areata. The CDR3 DNA follows: TGTGCCACCAGCAGATCATCCGGGACAGGGGTAGGGGTTCAGCCCCAGCATTTT. Residues: CATSRSSGTGVGVQPQHF.